This is a list of T cell receptor beta chains from one sample in a study of cytomegalovirus exposure and HLA in healthy donors. Sequenced by immunoSEQ multiplex PCR; TCRdb stores in-frame clones only, minus some. This sample has approximately 170,000 clones, with roughly four fifths found just once. The sample was PBMCs. The receptors were sampled from a woman aged 25 to 39 in good health and CMV-seropositive. CDR3s include the opening cysteine and the closing phenylalanine or tryptophan.

V gene: TRBV29-1
CDR3 protein: CSGNRGREGTQYF

V gene: TRBV5-6
CDR3 protein: CASSLRQAAYYGYTF

V gene: TRBV7-2
CDR3 protein: CASSLQRGETQYF

V gene: TRBV7-9
CDR3 protein: CASSSTGYEQYF

V gene: TRBV2
CDR3 protein: CASSEKGDEQFF

V gene: TRBV7-9
CDR3 protein: CASSPHGLDAPGDTQYF

V gene: TRBV2
CDR3 protein: CASSDDRVQGYTF

V gene: TRBV25-1
CDR3 protein: CASSNVGRHEKLFF

V gene: TRBV28
CDR3 protein: CASSQGLLAGQETQYF

V gene: TRBV10-3
CDR3 protein: CAISDLETQYF

V gene: TRBV5-1
CDR3 protein: CASSGQGANNEQFF

V gene: TRBV11-2
CDR3 protein: CASINILGGYEQYF

V gene: TRBV14
CDR3 protein: CASSQGPGRSYNEQFF

V gene: TRBV9
CDR3 protein: CASSESPGQANYGYTF

V gene: TRBV10-1
CDR3 protein: CASGGAGGLAANYGYTF

V gene: TRBV5-4
CDR3 protein: CASSITTGVRGETQYF

V gene: TRBV19
CDR3 protein: CASSIRLQGRATDTQYF

V gene: TRBV2
CDR3 protein: CASRTGGPEAFF

V gene: TRBV9
CDR3 protein: CASCRTGVESEQYF

V gene: TRBV7-6
CDR3 protein: CASSRNGADSYEQYF

V gene: TRBV5-6
CDR3 protein: CASSYDGDRGYF

V gene: TRBV9
CDR3 protein: CASSVAMDRGREQYF

V gene: TRBV5-4
CDR3 protein: CASSKGQSEAKNIQYF

V gene: TRBV5-4
CDR3 protein: CASSLGDRGQETQYF

V gene: TRBV6-5
CDR3 protein: CASSRDYNEQFF

V gene: TRBV14
CDR3 protein: CASSQTLAGSAYEQYF

V gene: TRBV5-6
CDR3 protein: CASSPQTEYYGYTF

V gene: TRBV18
CDR3 protein: CASSPPGLASYEQYF

V gene: TRBV6-6
CDR3 protein: CASTKKTSLGNEQFF

V gene: TRBV27
CDR3 protein: CASLPRWGVYNEQFF

V gene: TRBV2
CDR3 protein: CASKGQISNYGYTF

V gene: TRBV27
CDR3 protein: CASSPKGLAGGETQYF

V gene: TRBV28
CDR3 protein: CASSFFSTGTLGPTIYF

V gene: TRBV9
CDR3 protein: CASSVWEGSGARADTRYF

V gene: TRBV4-1
CDR3 protein: CASSQDSAEETQYF

V gene: TRBV6-1
CDR3 protein: CASSEELAGDQQTQYF

V gene: TRBV5-1
CDR3 protein: CASSFFGYPPGQIYGMGIGGYTF

V gene: TRBV18
CDR3 protein: CASSPLGQKNTEAFF

V gene: TRBV6-5
CDR3 protein: CASSYVGQGGGYTF